What follows are 28 T cell receptor beta chains derived from one specimen sequenced in a study of T cells in Graves' hyperthyroidism and ophthalmopathy. Amplification of TCR beta CDR3 regions was performed using RNA transcripts as template. HTBI primers were employed in a first-round RT-PCR of the TCR CDR3. TCRdb re-analysed the multiplex PCR reads in MiXCR, keeping a single row per CDR3 protein. The repertoire includes over 350,000 distinct CDR3 sequences, roughly 14% of them detected once, and 13% sits in the top ten. The sample comprised blood. These receptors were collected from a man aged 18 to 29 with Graves' ophthalmopathy.

There are many counts of this clonotype. CDR3 sequence (DNA): TGTGCCAGCAGTCGTGGTGTTTTCGACGAGCAGTACTTC. Translation: CASSRGVFDEQYF. The V and J genes are TRBV12-3 or TRBV12-4 and TRBJ2-7; no clear D gene. The CDR3 consists of 13 residues. V lost 5 bases and J 5 bases, leaving 13 bases between the germline ends.

This clonotype was observed a single time. At one boundary the junction diverges from the germline segment, which might be a read error. The chain is built from TRBV11-2 and TRBJ1-2; D not certain. CDR1 is SGHAT, CDR2 FQNNGV, per germline. The CDR3 runs to 14 residues. The CDR3, as DNA: TGCGCCAGCAGCCAAGATCGCGGGGACTATGGCTACACCTTC. Translated: CASSQDRGDYGYTF.

This clonotype was seen many times. V and J are TRBV28 and TRBJ2-7; no reliable D call. The CDR3 is 14 amino acids. V shed 2 bases and J shed 2 bases, with 10 bases lying between them. Germline CDR1 and CDR2: MDHEN and SYDVKM. CDR3 in amino acids: CASSLRLTTYEQYF. The CDR3 DNA is TGTGCCAGCAGTTTAAGGTTAACAACCTACGAGCAGTACTTC. Filled out from reference TRBV28 and TRBJ2-7, the complete variable domain reads DVKVTQSSRYLVKRTGEKVFLECVQDMDHENMFWYRQDPGLGLRLIYFSYDVKMKEKGDIPEGYSVSREKKERFSLILESASTNQTSMYLCASSLRLTTYEQYFGPGTRLTVT.

This clonotype came up a few times. J is TRBJ2-2 and V is TRBV13, with 11 bases identical to TRBD1. Germline loops: CDR1 PRHDT, CDR2 FYEKMQ (reference sequence). The CDR3 runs to 16 residues. After removal of 5 bases from V and 6 bases from J, the junction contained 8 bases not matched to a gene. The CDR3, as DNA: TGTGCCAGCAGCAGCGGGACAGGGGGAGTACCCGGGGAGCTGTTTTTT. Amino acid sequence: CASSSGTGGVPGELFF.

The table lists this clonotype with many counts. This chain links TRBV7-2 with TRBJ2-5; 7 bases match TRBD2. Germline CDR1 and CDR2: SGHTA and FQGNSA. CDR3 length equals 15 residues. The ends lost 2 bases at V and 2 bases at J; junction bases unmatched: 5. The CDR3 spells CASSLRGSGQETQYF. Here the CDR3 DNA reads TGTGCCAGCAGCTTAAGGGGTAGCGGGCAAGAGACCCAGTACTTC.

This clonotype was seen at least ten times. The V call is TRBV29-1, the J call TRBJ2-7, with TRBD1 identical over 7 bases. J lost 6 bases, V lost 0 bases, and 5 bases had no gene match. Germline-derived CDR1 and CDR2 are SQVTM and ANQGSEA. This CDR3 has 13 residues. The CDR3 reads CSVEDAGTVEQYF. The CDR3 DNA is TGCAGCGTTGAAGATGCCGGGACAGTCGAGCAGTACTTC.

About this clonotype: A much larger clone differs by one base, so this may be a read error. V is TRBV13 and J is TRBJ2-3, with D maybe TRBD2 (6 bases). V lost 5 bases and J lost 0, with 18 bases in between. This CDR3 region has 17 residues. CDR1 and CDR2 from the germline V gene are PRHDT and FYEKMQ (reference sequence). For the CDR3, the DNA is TGTGCCAGCAGCCATGTAGGGACTGGCGGGAGCACAGATACGCAGTATTTT. This codes for CASSHVGTGGSTDTQYF.

The CDR3: CASSLLAGVNTGELFF. CDR3 coding DNA: TGCGCCAGCAGCTTACTAGCGGGAGTGAACACCGGGGAGCTGTTTTTT. The chain recombines TRBV10-2 with TRBJ2-2; 11 nucleotides agree with TRBD2. Per germline, CDR1 WSHSY and CDR2 SAAADI. V was pared by 6 bases and J by 1 base, with 4 bases of the junction left unmatched. The CDR3 is 16 residues long.

For this clonotype: This may be a read error: a much more frequent sequence differs by one nucleotide. The chain joins TRBV20-1 to TRBJ1-4, with D uncertain. The CDR3 length is 14 residues. Germline lookup yields CDR1 DFQATT and CDR2 SNEGSKA (reference sequence). V dropped 1 base and J dropped 5 bases, with 11 bases sitting between them. CDR3 protein: CSARGAGLNEKLFF. The CDR3 DNA follows: TGCAGTGCTAGAGGGGCAGGCCTAAATGAAAAACTGTTTTTT.

The J gene is TRBJ2-7, the V gene TRBV9; the D gene is possibly TRBD2 (7 bases). The V end lost 1 base, the J end lost 5 bases, and 13 bases lay between the germline ends. This CDR3 contains 14 residues. Per the germline V gene, CDR1 is SGDLS and CDR2 is YYNGEE. CDR3 amino acids: CASSVLAEGDEQYF. The CDR3 DNA reads TGTGCCAGCAGCGTACTAGCGGAGGGGGACGAGCAGTACTTC.

In its sample, this clonotype was seen many times. The chain carries TRBV11-3 and TRBJ2-1, with D tentatively TRBD2 (6 bases). The CDR3 covers 12 residues. The V gene lost 1 base and the J gene lost 12 bases, with 10 bases spanning the gap. CDR1 and CDR2 (germline): SGHNT, YENEEA. The CDR3 protein is CASSLAAGGQFF. The CDR3 DNA follows: TGTGCCAGCAGCTTAGCAGCGGGTGGGCAGTTCTTC.

This clonotype occurred many times. The gene calls are TRBV6-1 and TRBJ1-1; 9 nucleotides align to TRBD1. There are 13 residues in the CDR3. Germline-derived CDR1 and CDR2 are MNHNS and SASEGT. V gave up 9 bases and J gave up 1 base; unmatched junction bases: 3. CDR3 protein: CASGGQGNTEAFF. The CDR3 nucleotides read TGTGCCAGTGGGGGACAGGGGAACACTGAAGCTTTCTTT.

This clonotype was found many times. The chain joins TRBV3-1 to TRBJ1-2; a possible D gene is TRBD1 (6 bases). Germline V lookup: CDR1 LGHDT, CDR2 YNNKEL (reference sequence). The CDR3 covers 15 residues. The V end was cut by 6 bases, the J end by 1 base, with 15 bases between. The CDR3 DNA follows: TGTGCCAGCAGGCCAACAGGGAGGAGTAACTATGGCTACACCTTC. Translating gives CASRPTGRSNYGYTF.

This clonotype was observed a handful of times. The gene calls are TRBV6-5 and TRBJ1-5; D is possibly TRBD1 (6 bases). Germline-derived CDR1 and CDR2 are MNHEY and SVGAGI. This CDR3 has 14 residues. Trimming pared 2 bases from V and 8 bases from J, leaving 13 bases between. CDR3 in DNA: TGTGCCAGCAGTTACGGGGGCGAAGGGAAGCCCCAGCATTTT. It yields the protein CASSYGGEGKPQHF.

This clonotype was counted ten times or more. The V and J genes are TRBV7-8 and TRBJ2-7, with 8 bases aligning to TRBD1. Germline CDR1 is SGHVS and CDR2 is FQNEAQ. V was clipped by 1 base and J by 3 bases; unmatched bases: 5. The CDR3 has 15 residues. This CDR3 is CASSLGGTGNYEQYF. In DNA form, the CDR3 reads TGTGCCAGCAGCTTAGGGGGGACAGGCAACTACGAGCAGTACTTC.

Comments on this clonotype: Being one base from a much bigger clone, this may be a read error. The chain recombines TRBV7-9 with TRBJ2-2, with D unresolved. The CDR3 is 12 residues long. CDR1 is SEHNR, CDR2 FQNEAQ, per germline (reference sequence). Here the CDR3 DNA reads TGTGCCAGCGGCTTAGAGACCGGGGAGCTGTTTTTT. It codes for CASGLETGELFF.

This clonotype has at least ten counts. This chain links TRBV4-1 with TRBJ2-7; 9 bases line up with TRBD1. This CDR3 is 16 amino acids long. The V and J ends lost 2 bases and 1 base, in that order; junction bases with no gene match: 6. Germline CDR1 is MGHRA and CDR2 is YSYEKL. CDR3 amino acids: CASSQSRDRASYEQYF. The CDR3 DNA sequence: TGCGCCAGCAGCCAAAGCCGGGACAGGGCATCCTACGAGCAGTACTTC.

A few counts support this clonotype. A clone one base away is much larger, so this may be a read error. The chain recombines TRBV5-1 with TRBJ1-2, with D hard to call. This CDR3 contains 13 residues. V was pared by 1 base and J by 4 bases, with 8 bases between. Germline values: CDR1 SGHRS, CDR2 YFSETQ. The CDR3 DNA reads as TGCGCCAGCAGCTTGAAAGGGATCTATGGCTACACCTTC. It specifies CASSLKGIYGYTF.

About this clonotype itself: Just one base apart from a much larger clone, this may be a read error. J is TRBJ1-2 and V is TRBV20-1, with D possibly matching TRBD1 (5 bases). Germline V gives CDR1 DFQATT, CDR2 SNEGSKA (reference sequence). The CDR3 totals 13 residues. V dropped 2 bases and J dropped 10 bases, with 17 bases sitting between them. The CDR3 here is CSARPGGEDAYTF. The CDR3 DNA is TGCAGTGCTAGACCCGGGGGGGAAGATGCCTACACCTTC.

A note on this clonotype: A read error is possible here, since a much larger clone lies one base away. The V gene is TRBV2, the J gene TRBJ1-2, with D perhaps matching TRBD1 (6 bases). The V gene lost 5 bases and the J gene lost 4 bases, with 14 bases spanning the gap. The germline V gene has CDR1 SNHLY and CDR2 FYNNEI. The CDR3 sequence is 14 residues long. CDR3 coding DNA: TGTGCCAGCAGTCAACAGGGTTCTACCTATGGCTACACCTTC. This gives the protein CASSQQGSTYGYTF.

CDR3 coding DNA: TGTGCCAGCAGCCAAGTAAACCTCAATGAGCAGTTCTTC. Translating gives CASSQVNLNEQFF. The chain uses TRBV3-1 and TRBJ2-1; D is uncertain. CDR3 length: 13 amino acids. Germline assignment: CDR1 LGHDT and CDR2 YNNKEL (reference sequence). Trimming cost V 1 base and J 6 bases, with 7 bases left between them.

The chain combines TRBV15 with TRBJ2-1; D gene unclear. Germline V gene lookup returns CDR1 LNHNV and CDR2 YYDKDF (reference sequence). The germline V and J ends were trimmed by 4 bases and 3 bases, with 10 bases remaining between them. The CDR3 loop spans 14 amino acids. CDR3 bases: TGTGCCACCAGCAACCTCCCCGACTACAATGAGCAGTTCTTC. This encodes CATSNLPDYNEQFF.

This clonotype was counted ten times or more. The chain has TRBV5-8 and TRBJ2-4, with TRBD1 matching over 8 bases. Germline values: CDR1 SGHTS, CDR2 YDEGEE. This CDR3 region has 14 residues. V shed 1 base and J 4 bases; nucleotides not matched to a gene: 1. The CDR3 nucleotides are TGTGCCAGCAGCTTGACAGGGGGTAAAAACATTCAGTACTTC. Protein sequence: CASSLTGGKNIQYF.

This rearrangement joins TRBV9 to TRBJ1-2; D uncertain. The CDR3 runs 13 residues. V was trimmed by 2 bases and J by 6 bases, leaving 11 bases between them. Germline V CDR1 and CDR2: SGDLS, YYNGEE. The CDR3: CASSVGVVDGYTF. CDR3 sequence (DNA): TGTGCCAGCAGCGTGGGAGTGGTGGATGGCTACACCTTC.

This clonotype was picked up many times. This chain connects TRBV14 to TRBJ1-1; 8 positions match TRBD1. Germline values: CDR1 SGHDN, CDR2 FVKESK. The length of the CDR3 is 12 residues. The V segment lost 4 bases and the J segment 9 bases; nucleotides outside the gene matches: 4. The CDR3 loop reads CASSPRTGQAFF. CDR3 in DNA: TGTGCCAGCAGCCCCCGGACAGGGCAAGCTTTCTTT.

In its sample, this clonotype was seen many times. The rearrangement links TRBV7-8 to TRBJ2-7, with 9 nucleotides matching TRBD1. This CDR3 has 15 residues. Germline assignment: CDR1 SGHVS and CDR2 FQNEAQ. V lost 5 bases and J lost 4; bases outside the gene matches: 9. This CDR3 reads CASSAGTGIIYEQYF. In nucleotides, the CDR3 is TGTGCCAGCAGCGCCGGGACAGGGATTATTTACGAGCAGTACTTC.

This clonotype was picked up a small number of times. CDR3 sequence (DNA): TGTGCCAGCAGTTACTCGAGAGGACGGTATGAGCAGTTCTTC. Translating it yields CASSYSRGRYEQFF. This chain connects TRBV6-5 to TRBJ2-1; D ambiguous. Trimming took off 0 bases at V and 8 bases at J, with 11 bases between the two ends. The CDR3 consists of 14 residues. Germline CDR1 MNHEY, CDR2 SVGAGI.

This clonotype was picked up many times. This chain joins TRBV20-1 and TRBJ2-3, with TRBD2 matching 11 bases. The V gene's germline CDR1 is DFQATT and CDR2 SNEGSKA (reference sequence). Unmatched junction bases numbered 4, after V lost 5 bases and J lost 0 bases. The CDR3 covers 15 residues. The CDR3 sequence: CSAETSGGSTDTQYF. In DNA, the CDR3 is TGCAGTGCTGAAACTAGCGGGGGTAGCACAGATACGCAGTATTTT.